Below are 25 T cell receptor beta chains sequenced from a single sample in a study of blood T cell repertoires in COVID-19 (dated by TCRdb to between 2020 and 2021). The method behind the library was the immunoSEQ multiplex PCR assay. The clones in this table, taken by TCRdb from immuneACCESS, are in-frame only. Not every clone is retained; where verified, under half of the shortfall comes from an unresolved V gene, and the cause of the rest is unknown. This sample has some 290,000 clones in its table, and around 81% of those were observed once. In total, the top ten clones hold around 2.9% of the sample. The sequencing sample was made of peripheral blood. The receptors were sampled from a woman in her sixties with active or convalescent COVID-19.

As to this clone: An end of the junction differs from the germline gene, which may be a read error. Additional DNA sequences in this sample encode the identical CDR3. The genes are TRBV7-3 and TRBJ2-1; 9 nucleotides line up with TRBD2. The CDR3 totals 17 residues. Germline V gene sequence: CDR1 SGHTA, CDR2 FQGTGA. The DNA for the CDR3 is TGCGCCAGCAGCTCCCGCGTCGCGGGGGGGGGTTACAATGAGCAGTTCTTC. It codes for CASSSRVAGGGYNEQFF.

The chain employs TRBV19 and TRBJ2-2; 9 nucleotides line up with TRBD1. V shed 5 bases, J shed 9 bases, and the junction held 10 bases outside the gene matches. The CDR3 loop spans 15 amino acids. From germline, CDR1 is LNHDA and CDR2 SQIVND (reference sequence). CDR3: CASSPPSNRGRELFF. CDR3 sequence (DNA): TGTGCCAGTAGTCCCCCGAGTAACAGGGGGCGGGAGCTGTTTTTT.

The rearrangement links TRBV7-9 to TRBJ1-5; D gene unclear. The CDR3 runs to 12 residues. Trimming stripped 3 bases from V and 4 bases from J, with 4 bases between. Germline V CDR1 and CDR2: SEHNR, FQNEAQ (reference sequence). The CDR3 coding sequence is TGTGCCAGCAGCTTTTCGAATCAGCCCCAGCATTTT. It is translated as CASSFSNQPQHF.

The rearrangement uses TRBV3-1 (or the pseudogene TRBV3-2) and TRBJ2-5, with D possibly TRBD2 on 5 matching bases. Germline CDR1 LGHDT, CDR2 YNNKEL (reference sequence). CDR3 length: 15 amino acids. V shed 1 base and J shed 2 bases, with 11 bases lying between them. In DNA, the CDR3 is TGTGCCAGCAGCCAAGCTTTCGGGGTACAAGAGACCCAGTACTTC. Protein product: CASSQAFGVQETQYF.

A remark on this clone: Other DNA variants within this sample encode the same CDR3. This chain connects TRBV18 to TRBJ1-1; D gene ambiguous. V dropped 2 bases and J dropped 0 bases, with 7 bases sitting between them. Germline V gene data show CDR1 as KGHSH and CDR2 as LQKENI. There are 14 residues in the CDR3. The CDR3 DNA is TGTGCCAGCTCACCAGGCAGGCTGAACACTGAAGCTTTCTTT. Translated, it gives CASSPGRLNTEAFF.

The rearrangement uses TRBV15 and TRBJ2-2; TRBD1 matches 8 bases. J was trimmed by 1 base and V by 0 bases; bases with no gene match: 7. This CDR3 has 18 residues. Germline CDR1 reads LNHNV; CDR2 reads YYDKDF (reference sequence). The CDR3 sequence is CATSRDWRQGMNTGELFF. Written as DNA, the CDR3 is TGTGCCACCAGCAGAGATTGGAGACAGGGGATGAACACCGGGGAGCTGTTTTTT.

This rearrangement joins TRBV19 to TRBJ1-1; 7 nucleotides align to TRBD1. Trimming took 4 bases from V and 1 from J; bases not matched to a gene: 6. CDR3 length equals 15 residues. Germline CDR1 is LNHDA and CDR2 is SQIVND (reference sequence). The CDR3 nucleotides read TGTGCCAGTAGTAGAGGGGGCTGGGAGAACACTGAAGCTTTCTTT. This translates into CASSRGGWENTEAFF.

The V call is TRBV7-9, the J call TRBJ1-2; TRBD1 might be the D (5 bases). CDR3 length: 14 amino acids. Deletions cut 1 base from V and 7 bases from J, with 13 bases between. Looked up from germline, CDR1 is SEHNR and CDR2 is FQNEAQ (reference sequence). The CDR3 region is CASSLVGAKSGYTF. The CDR3 region has the DNA TGTGCCAGCAGCTTAGTTGGGGCCAAGAGTGGCTACACCTTC.

This clone turned up a few times. CDR3 in DNA: TGTGCCAGCAGCTTAGGGACAGGGGTTCGTAATCAGCCCCAGCATTTT. This translates into CASSLGTGVRNQPQHF. J is TRBJ1-5 and V is TRBV7-8; 9 positions agree with TRBD1. The germline gives CDR1 SGHVS, CDR2 FQNEAQ. The CDR3 loop spans 16 amino acids. Losses at the gene ends were 1 base for V and 4 bases for J; bases not matched to a gene: 5. Based on the CDR3 plus reference TRBV7-8 and TRBJ1-5, the full variable domain is GAGVSQSPRYKVAKRGQDVALRCDPISGHVSLFWYQQALGQGPEFLTYFQNEAQLDKSGLPSDRFFAERPEGSVSTLKIQRTQQEDSAVYLCASSLGTGVRNQPQHFGDGTRLSIL.

The genes are TRBV18 and TRBJ1-1; TRBD1 aligns across 7 bases. V shed 5 bases and J 6 bases; nucleotides not matched to a gene: 12. Germline values: CDR1 KGHSH, CDR2 LQKENI. This CDR3 comprises 15 residues. CDR3 residues: CASSTARQGRPEAFF. DNA for the CDR3: TGTGCCAGCTCAACAGCAAGACAGGGACGGCCTGAAGCTTTCTTT.

J is TRBJ1-1 and V is TRBV27, with D uncertain. Germline loops: CDR1 MNHEY, CDR2 SMNVEV (reference sequence). V was clipped by 6 bases and J by 11 bases, with 13 bases between them. The CDR3 is made up of 11 amino acids. Written as DNA, the CDR3 is TGTGCCAGCAGACATTTCACGAATGCTTTCTTT. This translates into CASRHFTNAFF.

CDR3 region: CASSASDRAQTEAFF. The CDR3 DNA follows: TGTGCCAGCTCCGCCTCCGACAGGGCTCAAACTGAAGCTTTCTTT. The rearrangement joins TRBV18 to TRBJ1-1, with TRBD1 matching over 7 bases. CDR3 size: 15 residues. Germline V gene sequence: CDR1 KGHSH, CDR2 LQKENI. The ends lost 6 bases at V and 5 bases at J; junction bases unmatched: 12.

The chain couples TRBV10-3 to TRBJ1-6, with TRBD1 matching over 7 bases. With V trimmed by 6 bases and J by 10 bases, 12 bases remained unmatched. Germline CDR1 is ENHRY and CDR2 is SYGVKD. CDR3 length: 15 amino acids. CDR3 amino acids: CAISVRDSRASPLHF. DNA for the CDR3: TGTGCCATCAGCGTCCGGGACAGTAGGGCCTCACCCCTCCACTTT.

In this sample, this clone turned up once. One end of the junction does not line up with germline, which may come from a read error. J is TRBJ1-4 and V is TRBV6-5; the D gene is possibly TRBD1 (6 bases). There are 16 residues in the CDR3. Germline CDR1 reads MNHEY; CDR2 reads SVGAGI. The CDR3 nucleotides read TGTGCCAGCAGCTACTTACAAGGGGGTTCTTATGAAAAACTGTTTTTT. Protein product: CASSYLQGGSYEKLFF.

The chain employs TRBV6-2 or TRBV6-3 and TRBJ2-2, with D maybe TRBD2 (5 bases). Trimming shortened V by 3 bases and J by 5 bases, and 10 bases separated the two germline ends. Germline V gives CDR1 MNHEY, CDR2 SVGEGT. This CDR3 is 14 amino acids long. The CDR3 region has the DNA TGTGCCAGCAGTTATCGGGGTGAGACCGGGGAGCTGTTTTTT. It specifies CASSYRGETGELFF.

The sample holds one count of this clone. The chain links TRBV10-3 to TRBJ2-1; 8 nucleotides line up with TRBD2. CDR1 is ENHRY, CDR2 SYGVKD, per germline. This CDR3 contains 16 residues. Trimming at V came to 0 bases and at J to 4 bases, leaving 5 bases not matched to a gene. CDR3 DNA: TGTGCCATCAGTGAGTCGAGTCTAGCGGGTTACAATGAGCAGTTCTTC. Protein sequence: CAISESSLAGYNEQFF.

This clone came up a few times. V usage is TRBV9 and J usage is TRBJ1-2; TRBD1 matches at 8 bases. This CDR3 spans 15 amino acids. The J segment lost 4 bases and the V segment lost 0 bases, leaving 5 bases of the junction unmatched. Germline CDR1 and CDR2: SGDLS and YYNGEE. For the CDR3, the DNA is TGTGCCAGCAGCGTAGGGAGACAGGGGATCTATGGCTACACCTTC. This sequence encodes CASSVGRQGIYGYTF.

A remark on this clone: The sample holds other DNA sequences that translate to the same CDR3. The CDR3 DNA is TGTGCCAGTAGTAGCCGGGGACACGAAAAACTGTTTTTT. Its protein is CASSSRGHEKLFF. The chain uses TRBV19 and TRBJ1-4; D is perhaps TRBD1 (6 bases). Looked up from germline, CDR1 is LNHDA and CDR2 is SQIVND (reference sequence). Trimming removed 4 bases from V and 8 bases from J, with 11 bases in between. The CDR3 is 13 residues long.

This chain connects TRBV5-1 to TRBJ2-5; 13 nucleotides agree with TRBD2. The CDR3 totals 17 residues. From germline, CDR1 is SGHRS and CDR2 YFSETQ. The ends lost 0 bases at V and 1 base at J; junction bases unmatched: 3. The CDR3 loop is CASSLAGTSGAQETQYF. Here the CDR3 DNA reads TGCGCCAGCAGCTTGGCCGGGACTAGCGGGGCCCAAGAGACCCAGTACTTC.

J is TRBJ2-5 and V is TRBV7-3, with TRBD2 matching 8 bases. The V gene's germline CDR1 is SGHTA and CDR2 FQGTGA. With 2 bases clipped from V and 5 bases from J, the junction kept 13 bases outside the gene matches. The CDR3 loop spans 17 amino acids. The CDR3 coding sequence is TGTGCCAGCAGCTTAGTGGCAGCGGGGGCCGGTACGGAGACCCAGTACTTC. It yields the protein CASSLVAAGAGTETQYF.

The chain carries TRBV5-4 and TRBJ2-5, with D possibly TRBD2 on 5 matching bases. The V end lost 2 bases, the J end lost 1 base, and 12 bases lay between the germline ends. The CDR3 is 15 residues long. The V gene's germline CDR1 is SGHNT and CDR2 YYREEE (reference sequence). For the CDR3, the DNA is TGTGCCAGCAGCTTCCTAGCCCCTTCCCAAGAGACCCAGTACTTC. Translating it yields CASSFLAPSQETQYF.

This rearrangement joins TRBV10-3 to TRBJ1-2; 9 bases agree with TRBD1. V shed 2 bases and J 2 bases; nucleotides not matched to a gene: 0. The CDR3 length is 14 residues. Germline V lookup: CDR1 ENHRY, CDR2 SYGVKD. This CDR3 is CAISEGQGNYGYTF. Written as DNA, the CDR3 is TGTGCCATCAGTGAGGGACAGGGGAACTATGGCTACACCTTC.

In this sample, this clone turned up many times. The chain employs TRBV7-2 and TRBJ2-2; 14 bases line up with TRBD2. The CDR3 consists of 16 residues. Losses at the gene ends were 4 bases for V and 3 bases for J; bases not matched to a gene: 1. Per the germline V gene, CDR1 is SGHTA and CDR2 is FQGNSA. CDR3 sequence (DNA): TGTGCCAGCAGCTGGACTAGCGGGGGGCACACCGGGGAGCTGTTTTTT. This sequence encodes CASSWTSGGHTGELFF.

The chain carries TRBV7-3 and TRBJ2-3; the match to TRBD2 covers 8 bases. V trimming: 3 bases; J trimming: 4 bases; junction bases outside the gene matches: 6. CDR3 length: 15 residues. Germline loops: CDR1 SGHTA, CDR2 FQGTGA. In DNA, the CDR3 is TGTGCCAGCAGCTTGGGCGGGGGGAGTCCAGATACGCAGTATTTT. It yields the protein CASSLGGGSPDTQYF. Together with reference TRBV7-3 and TRBJ2-3, the CDR3 gives the full variable domain: GAGVSQTPSNKVTEKGKYVELRCDPISGHTALYWYRQSLGQGPEFLIYFQGTGAADDSGLPNDRFFAVRPEGSVSTLKIQRTERGDSAVYLCASSLGGGSPDTQYFGPGTRLTVL.

This rearrangement joins TRBV15 to TRBJ1-4; D unclear. V was pared by 0 bases and J by 5 bases, with 4 bases between. Per the germline V gene, CDR1 is LNHNV and CDR2 is YYDKDF (reference sequence). The CDR3 contains 13 residues. The CDR3 nucleotides are TGTGCCACCAGCAGAGACAGGAATGAAAAACTGTTTTTT. This gives the protein CATSRDRNEKLFF.